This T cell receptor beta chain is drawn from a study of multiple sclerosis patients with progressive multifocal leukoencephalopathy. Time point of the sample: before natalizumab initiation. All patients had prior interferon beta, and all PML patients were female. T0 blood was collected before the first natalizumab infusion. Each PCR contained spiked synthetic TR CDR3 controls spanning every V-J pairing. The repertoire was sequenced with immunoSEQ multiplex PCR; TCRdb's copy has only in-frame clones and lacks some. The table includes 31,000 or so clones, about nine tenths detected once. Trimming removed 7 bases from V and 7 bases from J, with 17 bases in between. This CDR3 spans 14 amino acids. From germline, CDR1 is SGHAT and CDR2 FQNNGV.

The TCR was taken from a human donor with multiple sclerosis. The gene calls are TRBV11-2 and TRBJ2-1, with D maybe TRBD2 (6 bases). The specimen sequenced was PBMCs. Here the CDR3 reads CASTPQAGRNEQFF. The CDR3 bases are TGTGCCAGCACCCCACAGGCGGGACGGAATGAGCAGTTCTTC.